Described below is a single T cell receptor (beta chain) sequence and its context. The CDR3 extends over 15 amino acids. Looked up from germline, CDR1 is LGHNT and CDR2 is FRNRAP. V was clipped by 2 bases and J by 5 bases, with 14 bases between them. This sample was included in a study of OX40 agonist ivuxolimab in advanced cancers. Here immunoSEQ multiplex PCR was the method, and the copy in TCRdb shows in-frame clones only, minus some. The sample has approximately 20,000 clones; about 77% are singletons. The sequenced sample was CD4+ or CD8+ T cells sorted from blood, obtained in a trial of the OX40 agonist ivuxolimab. This receptor was identified in an adult with an advanced solid tumor such as melanoma, head and neck, liver or kidney cancer. The chain recombines TRBV12-5 with TRBJ2-3; D possibly corresponds to TRBD2 (5 bases). The CDR3 DNA reads TGTGCTAGTGGTTTGCCCCTATTCCGGGGAGATACGCAGTATTTT. Protein product: CASGLPLFRGDTQYF.